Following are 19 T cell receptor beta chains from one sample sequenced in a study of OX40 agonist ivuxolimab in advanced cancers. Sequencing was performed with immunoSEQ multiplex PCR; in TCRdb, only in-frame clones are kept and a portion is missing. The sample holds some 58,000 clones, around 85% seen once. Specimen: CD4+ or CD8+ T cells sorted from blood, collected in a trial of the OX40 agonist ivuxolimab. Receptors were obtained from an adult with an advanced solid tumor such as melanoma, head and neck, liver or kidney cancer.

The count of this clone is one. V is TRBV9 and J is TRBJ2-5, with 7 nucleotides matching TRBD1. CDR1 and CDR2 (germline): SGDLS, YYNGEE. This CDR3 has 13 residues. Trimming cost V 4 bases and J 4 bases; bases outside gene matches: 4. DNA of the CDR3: TGTGCCAGCAGCCCTAGGGACAGAGAGACCCAGTACTTC. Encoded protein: CASSPRDRETQYF.

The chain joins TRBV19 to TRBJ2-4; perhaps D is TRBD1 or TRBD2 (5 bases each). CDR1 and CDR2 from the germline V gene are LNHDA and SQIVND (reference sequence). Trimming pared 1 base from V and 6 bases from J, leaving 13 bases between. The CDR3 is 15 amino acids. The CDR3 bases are TGTGCCAGTAGTATAGGGGAAGGGGACCTAAACATTCAGTACTTC. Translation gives CASSIGEGDLNIQYF.

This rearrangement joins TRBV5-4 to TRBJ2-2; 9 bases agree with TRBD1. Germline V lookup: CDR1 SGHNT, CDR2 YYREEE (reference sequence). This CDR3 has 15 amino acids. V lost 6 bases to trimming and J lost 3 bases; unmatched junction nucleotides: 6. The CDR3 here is CASNIGDRDTGELFF. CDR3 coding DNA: TGTGCCAGCAATATCGGGGACAGGGACACCGGGGAGCTGTTTTTT.

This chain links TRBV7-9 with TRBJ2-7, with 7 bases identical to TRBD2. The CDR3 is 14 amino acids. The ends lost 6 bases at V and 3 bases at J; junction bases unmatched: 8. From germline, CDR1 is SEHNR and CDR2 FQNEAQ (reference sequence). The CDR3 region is CASRPSSGGYEQYF. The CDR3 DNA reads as TGTGCCAGCAGGCCATCTAGCGGTGGCTACGAGCAGTACTTC. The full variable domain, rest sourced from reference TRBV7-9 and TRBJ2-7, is DTGVSQNPRHKITKRGQNVTFRCDPISEHNRLYWYRQTLGQGPEFLTYFQNEAQLEKSRLLSDRFSAERPKGSFSTLEIQRTEQGDSAMYLCASRPSSGGYEQYFGPGTRLTVT.

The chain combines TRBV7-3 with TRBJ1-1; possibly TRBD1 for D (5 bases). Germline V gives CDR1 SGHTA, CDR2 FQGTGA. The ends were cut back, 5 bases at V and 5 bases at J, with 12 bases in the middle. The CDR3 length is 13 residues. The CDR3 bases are TGTGCCAGCAGCCAACAGGCACGGACTGAAGCTTTCTTT. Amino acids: CASSQQARTEAFF. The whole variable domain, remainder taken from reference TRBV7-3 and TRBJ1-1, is GAGVSQTPSNKVTEKGKYVELRCDPISGHTALYWYRQSLGQGPEFLIYFQGTGAADDSGLPNDRFFAVRPEGSVSTLKIQRTERGDSAVYLCASSQQARTEAFFGQGTRLTVV.

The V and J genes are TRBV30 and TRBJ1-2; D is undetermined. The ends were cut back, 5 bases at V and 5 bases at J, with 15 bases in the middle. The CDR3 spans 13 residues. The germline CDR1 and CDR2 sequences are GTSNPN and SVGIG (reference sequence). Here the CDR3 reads CAWGPPAGYGYTF. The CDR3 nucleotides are TGTGCCTGGGGCCCGCCGGCCGGGTATGGCTACACCTTC.

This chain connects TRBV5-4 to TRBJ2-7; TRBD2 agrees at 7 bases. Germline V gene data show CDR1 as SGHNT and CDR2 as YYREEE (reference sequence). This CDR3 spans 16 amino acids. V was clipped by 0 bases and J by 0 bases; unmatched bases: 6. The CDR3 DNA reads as TGTGCCAGCAGCTTGGGACTAGCCAAGAGCTCCTACGAGCAGTACTTC. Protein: CASSLGLAKSSYEQYF. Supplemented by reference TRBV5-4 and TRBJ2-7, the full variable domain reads ETGVTQSPTHLIKTRGQQVTLRCSSQSGHNTVSWYQQALGQGPQFIFQYYREEENGRGNFPPRFSGLQFPNYSSELNVNALELDDSALYLCASSLGLAKSSYEQYFGPGTRLTVT.

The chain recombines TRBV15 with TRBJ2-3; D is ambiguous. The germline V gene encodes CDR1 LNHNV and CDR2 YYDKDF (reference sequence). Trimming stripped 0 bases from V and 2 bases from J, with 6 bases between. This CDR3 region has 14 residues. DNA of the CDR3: TGTGCCACCAGCAGAGAGCATCTCACAGATACGCAGTATTTT. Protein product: CATSREHLTDTQYF.

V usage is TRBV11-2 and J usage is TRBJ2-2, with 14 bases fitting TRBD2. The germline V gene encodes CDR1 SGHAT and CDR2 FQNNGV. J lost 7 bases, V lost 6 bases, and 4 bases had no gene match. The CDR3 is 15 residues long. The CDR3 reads CASSRLAGGVGELFF. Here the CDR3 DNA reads TGTGCCAGCAGTAGACTAGCGGGAGGGGTCGGGGAGCTGTTTTTT.

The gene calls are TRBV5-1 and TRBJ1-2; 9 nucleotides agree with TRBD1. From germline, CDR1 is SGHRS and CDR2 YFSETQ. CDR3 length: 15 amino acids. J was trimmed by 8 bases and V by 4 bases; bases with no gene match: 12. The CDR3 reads CASSPGTGTAEGYTF. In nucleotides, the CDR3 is TGCGCCAGCAGCCCCGGGACAGGGACGGCGGAAGGCTACACCTTC.

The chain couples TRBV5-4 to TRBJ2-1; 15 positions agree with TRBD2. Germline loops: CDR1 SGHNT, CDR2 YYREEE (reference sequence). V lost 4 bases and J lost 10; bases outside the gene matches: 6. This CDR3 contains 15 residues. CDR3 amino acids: CASSIPGLAGGEQFF. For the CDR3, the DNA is TGTGCCAGCAGCATACCGGGACTAGCGGGAGGAGAGCAGTTCTTC.

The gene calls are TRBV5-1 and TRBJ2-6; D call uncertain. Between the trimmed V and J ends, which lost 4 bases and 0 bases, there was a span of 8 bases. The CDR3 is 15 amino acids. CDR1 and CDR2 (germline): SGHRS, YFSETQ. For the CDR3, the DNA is TGCGCCAGCAGCATAATCCCCTCTGGGGCCAACGTCCTGACTTTC. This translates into CASSIIPSGANVLTF.

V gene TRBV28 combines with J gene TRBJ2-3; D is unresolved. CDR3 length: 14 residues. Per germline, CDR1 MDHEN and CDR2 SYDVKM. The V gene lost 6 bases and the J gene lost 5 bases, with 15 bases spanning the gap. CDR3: CASSSHSSGDTQYF. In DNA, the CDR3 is TGTGCCAGCAGCTCCCATAGCTCGGGAGATACGCAGTATTTT.

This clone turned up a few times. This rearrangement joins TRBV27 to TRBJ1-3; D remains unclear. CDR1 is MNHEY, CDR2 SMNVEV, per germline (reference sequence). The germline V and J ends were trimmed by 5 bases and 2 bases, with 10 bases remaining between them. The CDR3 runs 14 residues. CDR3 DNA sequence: TGTGCCAGCAGTCCAACCACACCTGGAAACACCATATATTTT. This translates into CASSPTTPGNTIYF.

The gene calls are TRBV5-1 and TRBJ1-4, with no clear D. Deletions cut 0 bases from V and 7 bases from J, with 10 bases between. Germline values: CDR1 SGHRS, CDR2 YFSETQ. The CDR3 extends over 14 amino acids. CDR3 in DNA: TGCGCCAGCAGCTTGGGACCGAATAGTGAAAAACTGTTTTTT. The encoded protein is CASSLGPNSEKLFF.

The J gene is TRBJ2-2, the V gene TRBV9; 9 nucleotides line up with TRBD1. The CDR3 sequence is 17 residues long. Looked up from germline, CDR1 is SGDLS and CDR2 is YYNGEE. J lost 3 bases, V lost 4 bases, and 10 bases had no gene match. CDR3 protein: CASSLKNRGLYTGELFF. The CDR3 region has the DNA TGTGCCAGCAGCTTAAAGAACAGGGGGCTTTACACCGGGGAGCTGTTTTTT. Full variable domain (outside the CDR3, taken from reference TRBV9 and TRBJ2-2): DSGVTQTPKHLITATGQRVTLRCSPRSGDLSVYWYQQSLDQGLQFLIQYYNGEERAKGNILERFSAQQFPDLHSELNLSSLELGDSALYFCASSLKNRGLYTGELFFGEGSRLTVL.

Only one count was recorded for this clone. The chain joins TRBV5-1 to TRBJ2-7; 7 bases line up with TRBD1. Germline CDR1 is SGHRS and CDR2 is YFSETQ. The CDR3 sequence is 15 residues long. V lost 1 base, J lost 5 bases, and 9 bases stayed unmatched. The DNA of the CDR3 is TGCGCCAGCAGCTTGCCCAATATCGGACAGGACGAGCAGTACTTC. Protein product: CASSLPNIGQDEQYF. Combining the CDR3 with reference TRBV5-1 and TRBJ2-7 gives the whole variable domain KAGVTQTPRYLIKTRGQQVTLSCSPISGHRSVSWYQQTPGQGLQFLFEYFSETQRNKGNFPGRFSGRQFSNSRSEMNVSTLELGDSALYLCASSLPNIGQDEQYFGPGTRLTVT.

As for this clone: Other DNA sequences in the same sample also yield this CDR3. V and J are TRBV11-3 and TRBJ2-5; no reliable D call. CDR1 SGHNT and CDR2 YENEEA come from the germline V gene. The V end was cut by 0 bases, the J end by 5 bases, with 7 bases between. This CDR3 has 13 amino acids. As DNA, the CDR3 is TGTGCCAGCAGCTTAGACATTGGGGAGACCCAGTACTTC. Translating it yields CASSLDIGETQYF. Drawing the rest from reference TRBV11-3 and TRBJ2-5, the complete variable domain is EAGVVQSPRYKIIEKKQPVAFWCNPISGHNTLYWYLQNLGQGPELLIRYENEEAVDDSQLPKDRFSAERLKGVDSTLKIQPAELGDSAVYLCASSLDIGETQYFGPGTRLLVL.

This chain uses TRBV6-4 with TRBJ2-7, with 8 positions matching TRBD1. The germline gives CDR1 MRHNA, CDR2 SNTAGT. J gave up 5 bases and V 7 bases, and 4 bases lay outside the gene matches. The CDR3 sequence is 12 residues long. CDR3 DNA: TGTGCCAGCAATGGACAGGGTAACGAGCAGTACTTC. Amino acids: CASNGQGNEQYF.